The clone carrying this T cell receptor (beta chain) was seen at least ten times. This entry comes from a study of blood T cell repertoires in COVID-19. Generated by immunoSEQ multiplex PCR, the TCRdb table keeps only in-frame clones and is missing some. The data show 100,000 to 150,000 clones, roughly 84% seen once. The length of the CDR3 is 14 residues. In germline, CDR1 is MNHEY, CDR2 SVGAGI. Trimming cost V 5 bases and J 4 bases; bases outside gene matches: 4. The sequence derives from a woman in her thirties who had recovered from COVID-19. The J gene is TRBJ2-1, the V gene TRBV6-5, with 8 bases fitting TRBD2. Specimen: peripheral blood. The CDR3 loop is CASSLGTSYNEQFF. The CDR3 DNA sequence: TGTGCCAGCAGTCTTGGGACTAGTTACAATGAGCAGTTCTTC.